The clone carrying this TCR beta chain was recorded a few times. The antigen is unknown. From about 19,000 to 1,100,000 sorted cells, naive CD8 libraries were generated with 10%, 30% or 50% RNA. This sample was included in a study of molecular identifiers for immune sequencing clone quantification. Study-wide context: In replicates, RNA taken from roughly 18,000 or 92,000 naive CD8 cells was divided five ways, and four portions underwent sequencing.

CDR1 is ENHRY, CDR2 SYGVKD, per germline. Trimming left V 3 bases short and J 0 bases short, with 5 bases between. The CDR3 length is 13 residues. Overall study findings and caveats: Roughly 950,000 naive cells reportedly did not prevent detection of spiked Jurkat TCR RNA from one cell. Over 98% of effector molecules, but under 1% in naive cells, were held by clones with more than 20 RNA copies.

TCRdb re-called the PCR reads with MiXCR, one entry per CDR3 protein. Among 400,000 to 600,000 distinct CDR3 sequences listed, around 23% were seen once. The chain is built from TRBV10-3 and TRBJ1-1; D uncertain. The sequence was collected from a human donor in good health. Some libraries in this study had Jurkat cell RNA spiked in. The sequenced material came from naive CD8+ T cells from blood, with Jurkat cell RNA spiked in. The sample's subset: FACS-sorted CD8+CD4-CCR7+CD45RA+ naive T cells. In DNA, the CDR3 is TGTGCCATCAGTGAAGTGGTGAACACTGAAGCTTTCTTT. Its protein is CAISEVVNTEAFF.